These 8 T cell receptor beta chains originate from one sample sequenced in a study of Graves' ophthalmopathy and Graves' hyperthyroidism. Researchers took RNA transcripts and amplified TCR beta CDR3 regions from them. RT-PCR in the first round used HTBI primers; a second-round multiplex PCR followed. One entry per CDR3 protein results from TCRdb running MiXCR on the multiplex PCR reads. The sample records about 700,000 distinct CDR3 sequences, just over 40% being singletons. The source material was peripheral blood. The receptors here all came from an adult man with Graves' ophthalmopathy.

This clonotype was seen at least ten times. The chain carries TRBV9 and TRBJ1-1, with 8 bases that match TRBD1. Trimming took 0 bases from V and 5 from J; bases not matched to a gene: 3. From germline, CDR1 is SGDLS and CDR2 YYNGEE. The CDR3 loop spans 14 amino acids. This CDR3 reads CASSVAGGYTEAFF. The CDR3 DNA reads as TGTGCCAGCAGCGTAGCAGGGGGCTATACTGAAGCTTTCTTT.

This clonotype has ten or more counts. The CDR3 region has the DNA TGTGCCAGCAGCTTCGACATGCTGAACACTGAAGCTTTCTTT. It codes for CASSFDMLNTEAFF. J is TRBJ1-1 and V is TRBV7-9; unclear D gene. This CDR3 contains 14 residues. V was shortened by 3 bases and J by 0 bases, with 8 bases between the two germline ends. Germline loops: CDR1 SEHNR, CDR2 FQNEAQ (reference sequence).

The chain couples TRBV7-2 to TRBJ2-3, with unresolved D. Germline V gene sequence: CDR1 SGHTA, CDR2 FQGNSA. Trimming cost V 4 bases and J 14 bases, with 16 bases left between them. The CDR3 loop spans 12 amino acids. CDR3 residues: CASSSVPQMGYF. Here the CDR3 DNA reads TGTGCCAGCAGCTCCGTCCCACAGATGGGGTATTTT.

This clonotype was detected ten times or more. The rearrangement joins TRBV29-1 to TRBJ1-4; no clear D. V lost 3 bases to trimming and J lost 3 bases, with 8 bases between them. Germline V gene sequence: CDR1 SQVTM, CDR2 ANQGSEA. The CDR3 covers 13 residues. The CDR3 nucleotides read TGCAGCGTTGAGGGTGGACCTAATGAAAAACTGTTTTTT. Translated, it gives CSVEGGPNEKLFF.

This clonotype was seen more than once but under ten times. The V gene is TRBV9, the J gene TRBJ2-7; the match to TRBD1 covers 9 bases. Germline V gene lookup returns CDR1 SGDLS and CDR2 YYNGEE. The CDR3 spans 17 residues. Losses at the gene ends were 4 bases for V and 4 bases for J; bases not matched to a gene: 15. In DNA, the CDR3 is TGTGCCAGCAGCCAAGATCGTGGGGGGACAGGGCATTACGAGCAGTACTTC. This sequence encodes CASSQDRGGTGHYEQYF.

The rearrangement uses TRBV10-3 and TRBJ1-4; D is possibly TRBD1 (5 bases). The germline V gene encodes CDR1 ENHRY and CDR2 SYGVKD. V was clipped by 3 bases and J by 5 bases, with 10 bases between them. The length of the CDR3 is 14 residues. CDR3 DNA sequence: TGTGCCATCAGTGACGGACAAGAGAATGAAAAACTGTTTTTT. It encodes CAISDGQENEKLFF.

Note on this clonotype: A single base separates this from a much larger clone, so it may be a read error. V and J are TRBV10-3 and TRBJ1-2; D remains ambiguous. Trimming left V 5 bases short and J 2 bases short, with 9 bases between. Germline values: CDR1 ENHRY, CDR2 SYGVKD. This CDR3 is 13 amino acids long. CDR3 amino acids: CAISYPTNYGYTF. CDR3 DNA: TGTGCCATCAGTTACCCCACAAACTATGGCTACACCTTC.

The chain recombines TRBV10-3 with TRBJ2-7; D might be TRBD2 (6 bases). The V and J ends lost 10 bases and 7 bases respectively, with 20 bases between them. The CDR3 spans 13 residues. Germline assignment: CDR1 ENHRY and CDR2 SYGVKD. CDR3 region: CASSQRRGMEQYF. The CDR3 DNA is TGTGCCAGCTCTCAACGTCGGGGGATGGAGCAGTACTTC.